A single sample is the source of the 15 T cell receptor beta chains below, sequenced in a study of regulatory T cells in long-lasting Graves disease. For TCR beta, libraries came from iRepertoire HTBI primers and Arm-PCR of CDR3 regions. TCRdb redid the calling of the multiplex PCR reads with MiXCR, one entry per CDR3 protein. The data contain nearly 350,000 distinct CDR3 sequences, about 18% of them singletons. Time point: persistent/refractory GD, antithyroid drugs over 5 years with positive TRAb. Following extraction of RNA from PBMCs, that RNA was used to make the TCR library. The source material was peripheral blood mononuclear cells (PBMCs), sampled when the disease was refractory, from a patient treated with antithyroid drugs. The receptors were sampled from a female donor with Graves disease.

V gene TRBV2 combines with J gene TRBJ1-5; D unclear. This CDR3 is 14 amino acids long. Germline-derived CDR1 and CDR2 are SNHLY and FYNNEI. Trimming left V 2 bases short and J 5 bases short, with 10 bases between. The CDR3 nucleotides read TGTGCCAGCAGTGAATTTTTTGGCGATCAGCCCCAGCATTTT. This codes for CASSEFFGDQPQHF.

This clonotype has just a few counts. V and J are TRBV19 and TRBJ1-1, with TRBD1 matching over 8 bases. Germline V gene lookup returns CDR1 LNHDA and CDR2 SQIVND (reference sequence). The trim removed 10 bases at V and 1 base at J, leaving 5 bases unmatched. The CDR3 contains 13 residues. The CDR3 DNA is TGTGCCACAAAGGACAGGGCGAACACTGAAGCTTTCTTT. Translation: CATKDRANTEAFF.

In its sample, this clonotype was seen many times. The rearrangement joins TRBV3-1 to TRBJ1-1; D is uncertain. Germline V gives CDR1 LGHDT, CDR2 YNNKEL (reference sequence). Trimming removed 5 bases at V and 6 bases at J, with 10 bases between. The CDR3 is 12 residues long. The CDR3 loop is CASSFDQAEAFF. The CDR3 DNA is TGTGCCAGCAGCTTTGATCAAGCTGAAGCTTTCTTT. Supplemented by reference TRBV3-1 and TRBJ1-1, the full variable domain reads DTAVSQTPKYLVTQMGNDKSIKCEQNLGHDTMYWYKQDSKKFLKIMFSYNNKELIINETVPNRFSPKSPDKAHLNLHINSLELGDSAVYFCASSFDQAEAFFGQGTRLTVV.

This clonotype was seen many times. The chain carries TRBV7-9 and TRBJ2-7, with D tentatively TRBD1 or TRBD2 (6 bases each). Trimming took off 3 bases at V and 6 bases at J, with 24 bases between the two ends. Germline V gene lookup returns CDR1 SEHNR and CDR2 FQNEAQ (reference sequence). The CDR3 is made up of 17 amino acids. CDR3: CASSFPWDKKGGREQYF. The CDR3 DNA reads as TGTGCCAGCAGCTTCCCGTGGGACAAGAAGGGGGGACGCGAGCAGTACTTC.

This clonotype showed up just a few times. V is TRBV24-1 and J is TRBJ2-2; D is unclear. V gave up 8 bases and J gave up 5 bases, with 8 bases separating them. The germline V gene has CDR1 KGHDR and CDR2 SFDVKD. This CDR3 is built from 12 residues. The CDR3 DNA reads TGTGCCACCATCGCAAGTACCGGGGAGCTGTTTTTT. It yields the protein CATIASTGELFF.

At least ten counts were recorded for this clonotype. This rearrangement joins TRBV2 to TRBJ1-5; possibly TRBD1 for D (6 bases). The germline V gene encodes CDR1 SNHLY and CDR2 FYNNEI. Deletions cut 5 bases from V and 7 bases from J, with 15 bases between. The CDR3 is made up of 14 amino acids. The CDR3 DNA sequence: TGTGCCAGCAGTCGAAAACAGGGATCCCAGCCCCAGCATTTT. This gives the protein CASSRKQGSQPQHF.

The rearrangement uses TRBV4-1 and TRBJ1-3; no definite D call. The CDR3 extends over 15 amino acids. Trimming left V 1 base short and J 2 bases short, with 9 bases between. Germline assignment: CDR1 MGHRA and CDR2 YSYEKL. The CDR3 here is CASSQVTVTGNTIYF. The CDR3 DNA follows: TGCGCCAGCAGCCAAGTCACGGTCACTGGAAACACCATATATTTT.

About this clonotype itself: A far larger clone is one nucleotide away, so this likely arose from a read error. The chain is built from TRBV6-4 and TRBJ1-2, with D unresolved. The V gene's germline CDR1 is MRHNA and CDR2 SNTAGT. The length of the CDR3 is 13 residues. For the CDR3, the DNA is TGTGCCAGCAGTTACGACGGATTCTATGACTACACCTTC. It specifies CASSYDGFYDYTF.

This clonotype was counted many times. The chain is built from TRBV20-1 and TRBJ1-5, with D hard to call. The CDR3 runs to 13 residues. V was trimmed by 8 bases and J by 3 bases, leaving 14 bases between them. Germline CDR1 and CDR2: DFQATT and SNEGSKA (reference sequence). For the CDR3, the DNA is TGCAGTCCAACGGGGATCTCCAATCAGCCCCAGCATTTT. It specifies CSPTGISNQPQHF.

A note on this clonotype: One end of the junction does not line up with germline, which may come from a read error. The rearrangement links TRBV30 to TRBJ1-1; no firm D call. The length of the CDR3 is 13 residues. Germline CDR1 is GTSNPN and CDR2 is SVGIG (reference sequence). The CDR3 here is CTWSVHPRSEAFF. The CDR3 DNA is TGTACCTGGAGTGTACATCCAAGGTCAGAGGCTTTCTTT. The full variable domain, completed using reference TRBV30 and TRBJ1-1, is SQTIHQWPATLVQPVGSPLSLECTVEGTSNPNLYWYRQAAGRGLQLLFYSVGIGQISSEVPQNLSASRPQDRQFILSSKKLLLSDSGFYLCTWSVHPRSEAFFGQGTRLTVV.

Ten or more counts support this clonotype. The chain employs TRBV20-1 and TRBJ1-5, with 7 bases that match TRBD1. The germline V gene has CDR1 DFQATT and CDR2 SNEGSKA (reference sequence). V was pared by 0 bases and J by 4 bases, with 9 bases of the junction left unmatched. The CDR3 has 16 amino acids. The CDR3 region has the DNA TGCAGTGCTAGAGATCGCTGGGCAGGGGGAAATCAGCCCCAGCATTTT. Its translation is CSARDRWAGGNQPQHF.

This clonotype occurred a few times. The gene calls are TRBV27 and TRBJ2-7, with D unresolved. The CDR3 length is 14 residues. V was cut by 5 bases and J by 2 bases, with 13 bases left in between. Germline V gene data show CDR1 as MNHEY and CDR2 as SMNVEV (reference sequence). The CDR3: CASSTRHGPYEQYF. In DNA form, the CDR3 reads TGTGCCAGCAGTACCCGGCACGGCCCCTACGAGCAGTACTTC.

CDR3: CSVGGIRNYGYTF. CDR3 nucleotide sequence: TGCAGCGTTGGGGGGATCCGGAACTATGGCTACACCTTC. The chain uses TRBV29-1 and TRBJ1-2; possibly TRBD1 for D (5 bases). There are 13 residues in the CDR3. V was shortened by 4 bases and J by 2 bases, with 11 bases between the two germline ends. Per the germline V gene, CDR1 is SQVTM and CDR2 is ANQGSEA.

This clonotype occurred many times. The chain joins TRBV15 to TRBJ2-7; either TRBD1 or TRBD2 may supply D (5 bases each). Germline-derived CDR1 and CDR2 are LNHNV and YYDKDF (reference sequence). CDR3 length: 14 residues. Trimming removed 6 bases from V and 3 bases from J, with 15 bases in between. CDR3 region: CATRKDPGSYEQYF. The CDR3, as DNA: TGTGCCACCAGAAAAGACCCAGGGAGCTACGAGCAGTACTTC.

V usage is TRBV7-9 and J usage is TRBJ1-6; TRBD1 matches 7 bases. This CDR3 is built from 17 residues. The V and J ends lost 4 bases and 0 bases, in that order; junction bases with no gene match: 6. Germline V gene lookup returns CDR1 SEHNR and CDR2 FQNEAQ (reference sequence). The chain's CDR3 is CASSSTGAVSYNSPLHF. The CDR3 coding sequence is TGTGCCAGCAGCTCAACAGGGGCCGTCTCCTATAATTCACCCCTCCACTTT.